The rows below give T cell receptor beta chains drawn from one sample of a study of T cell repertoires in cytomegalovirus infection. From the reads, TCRdb called clonotypes with MiXCR, one entry per CDR3 protein. The data show about 46,000 distinct CDR3 sequences, with 20% seen just once and about 18% held by the top ten. For these receptors, no antigen is known. Sequencing used PBMCs, sequenced either directly or after in vitro stimulation (not recorded which). These receptors came from a human donor in good health (CMV status not recorded). Some clones in this sample may be carry-over from other donors' samples. The CDR3 runs from the conserved cysteine through the conserved F or W. The order of the fields is J gene, clone size, D gene, V gene, CDR3 DNA, CDR3 protein. The D gene is left open where the match is weak. Size values are once, few and many counts, or a class for expanded clones, and some rows have none.

j_gene: TRBJ2-7
abundance: NA
d_gene: NA
v_gene: TRBV6-6
CDR3nt: TGTGCCAGCAGTTACAGGATCCATTCGGAGCAGTACTTC
CDR3aa: CASSYRIHSEQYF

j_gene: TRBJ2-5
abundance: many
d_gene: NA
v_gene: TRBV7-2
CDR3nt: TGTGCCAGCAGCCGAGAGGGTCAGACCCAGTACTTC
CDR3aa: CASSREGQTQYF

j_gene: TRBJ2-1
abundance: NA
d_gene: NA
v_gene: TRBV7-9
CDR3nt: TGTGCCAGCAGCGACCCCAGGGGGGACAATGAGCAGTTCTTC
CDR3aa: CASSDPRGDNEQFF

j_gene: TRBJ2-1
abundance: NA
d_gene: TRBD2
v_gene: TRBV20-1
CDR3nt: TGCAGTGCACACACTAGCGGCTCCTACAATGAGCAGTTCTTC
CDR3aa: CSAHTSGSYNEQFF

j_gene: TRBJ2-5
abundance: few
d_gene: NA
v_gene: TRBV12-3/TRBV12-4
CDR3nt: TGTGCCACCTCCTCGGAAGAGACCCAGTACTTC
CDR3aa: CATSSEETQYF

j_gene: TRBJ2-3
abundance: many
d_gene: TRBD2
v_gene: TRBV7-2
CDR3nt: TGTGCCAGCAGCTTAGGGCTAGCGGGAGGGCCAGATACGCAGTATTTT
CDR3aa: CASSLGLAGGPDTQYF

j_gene: TRBJ2-2
abundance: NA
d_gene: TRBD2
v_gene: TRBV7-9
CDR3nt: TGTGCCAGCAGCTTCTCAGCGGGGGATACCGGGGAGCTGTTTTTT
CDR3aa: CASSFSAGDTGELFF

j_gene: TRBJ1-1
abundance: NA
d_gene: TRBD1
v_gene: TRBV5-1
CDR3nt: TGCGCCAGCAGCTGGGGGACAGGGGGGTTCACTGAAGCTTTCTTT
CDR3aa: CASSWGTGGFTEAFF

j_gene: TRBJ2-1
abundance: few
d_gene: TRBD2
v_gene: TRBV5-4
CDR3nt: TGTGCCAGCACCACTTTAGCGGGAGCCTACAATGAGCAGTTCTTC
CDR3aa: CASTTLAGAYNEQFF

j_gene: TRBJ2-1
abundance: few
d_gene: NA
v_gene: TRBV6-8
CDR3nt: TGTGCCAGCAGTTACACTAGATTCCATGAGCAGTTCTTC
CDR3aa: CASSYTRFHEQFF

j_gene: TRBJ1-6
abundance: NA
d_gene: NA
v_gene: TRBV4-1
CDR3nt: TGCGCCAGCAGACGCCAGGGGTTCGATAATTCACCCCTCCACTTT
CDR3aa: CASRRQGFDNSPLHF

j_gene: TRBJ1-5
abundance: many
d_gene: TRBD1
v_gene: TRBV18
CDR3nt: TGTGCCAGCTCACCTGGGCAGGGGGGAAATCAGCCCCAGCATTTT
CDR3aa: CASSPGQGGNQPQHF

j_gene: TRBJ1-2
abundance: few
d_gene: NA
v_gene: TRBV5-6
CDR3nt: TGTGCCAGCACCTTGGGACTGGGCAGCGGCTACACCTTC
CDR3aa: CASTLGLGSGYTF

j_gene: TRBJ1-2
abundance: many
d_gene: NA
v_gene: TRBV7-8
CDR3nt: TGTGCCAGCAGCTCCGCGTGGGGCGGCTACACCTTC
CDR3aa: CASSSAWGGYTF

j_gene: TRBJ2-3
abundance: few
d_gene: TRBD2
v_gene: TRBV19
CDR3nt: TGTGCCAGTAGTCACGAGCAACTAGCGGGCACAGATACGCAGTATTTT
CDR3aa: CASSHEQLAGTDTQYF

j_gene: TRBJ1-2
abundance: NA
d_gene: TRBD1
v_gene: TRBV12-3/TRBV12-4
CDR3nt: TGTGCCAGCAGCCCCCTCCAGGGGGCAGACTATGGCTACACCTTC
CDR3aa: CASSPLQGADYGYTF

j_gene: TRBJ2-7
abundance: few
d_gene: NA
v_gene: TRBV7-2
CDR3nt: TGTGCCAGCAGCCCGGTAGACTACTACGAGCAGTACTTC
CDR3aa: CASSPVDYYEQYF

j_gene: TRBJ1-1
abundance: NA
d_gene: NA
v_gene: TRBV6-5
CDR3nt: TGTGCCAGCAGTTACTCGGGGGAGACTGAAGCTTTCTTT
CDR3aa: CASSYSGETEAFF

j_gene: TRBJ2-7
abundance: few
d_gene: NA
v_gene: TRBV25-1
CDR3nt: TGTGCCAGCAGTGAATATGGGACATGCACCTACGAGCAGTACTTC
CDR3aa: CASSEYGTCTYEQYF

j_gene: TRBJ1-2
abundance: many
d_gene: NA
v_gene: TRBV4-1
CDR3nt: TGCGCCAGCAGCCAAGATTGGAACAGGGCACTCTATGGCTACACCTTC
CDR3aa: CASSQDWNRALYGYTF

j_gene: TRBJ2-1
abundance: NA
d_gene: NA
v_gene: TRBV2
CDR3nt: TGTGCCAGCAGTGTTGCCGGGACCGGGGGCTACAATGAGCAGTTCTTC
CDR3aa: CASSVAGTGGYNEQFF

j_gene: TRBJ2-1
abundance: many
d_gene: NA
v_gene: TRBV12-3/TRBV12-4
CDR3nt: TGTGCCAGCAGCCCCTCCCCAGGGTTAGGGGACAATGAGCAGTTCTTC
CDR3aa: CASSPSPGLGDNEQFF

j_gene: TRBJ2-2
abundance: many
d_gene: NA
v_gene: TRBV15
CDR3nt: TGTGCCACCAGCAGAGATCTTGGCAGGAGGAACACCGGGGAGCTGTTTTTT
CDR3aa: CATSRDLGRRNTGELFF

j_gene: TRBJ1-1
abundance: NA
d_gene: TRBD1
v_gene: TRBV20-1
CDR3nt: TGCAGTGCTAGAGCCGGCGGGACAGGGGGACCGGGTGAAGCTTTCTTT
CDR3aa: CSARAGGTGGPGEAFF

j_gene: TRBJ2-1
abundance: NA
d_gene: NA
v_gene: TRBV20-1
CDR3nt: TGCAGTGCTAGAGATATCGGGGGCCTCCTCTACAATGAGCAGTTCTTC
CDR3aa: CSARDIGGLLYNEQFF

j_gene: TRBJ1-1
abundance: many
d_gene: NA
v_gene: TRBV11-2
CDR3nt: TGTGCCAGCAGCCGGGACGCCGGTGGGGCTTTCTTT
CDR3aa: CASSRDAGGAFF

j_gene: TRBJ2-3
abundance: few
d_gene: NA
v_gene: TRBV20-1
CDR3nt: TGCAGTGCTGCCATGGAACCCACGCAGTATTTT
CDR3aa: CSAAMEPTQYF

j_gene: TRBJ2-1
abundance: few
d_gene: TRBD2
v_gene: TRBV10-3
CDR3nt: TGTGCCATCAGTGAGACTAGCGGGGTCAATGAGCAGTTCTTC
CDR3aa: CAISETSGVNEQFF

j_gene: TRBJ2-3
abundance: many
d_gene: NA
v_gene: TRBV7-6
CDR3nt: TGTGCCAGCAGCTTAGCCATAGCGCTCACAGATACGCAGTATTTT
CDR3aa: CASSLAIALTDTQYF

j_gene: TRBJ2-3
abundance: NA
d_gene: NA
v_gene: TRBV3-1
CDR3nt: TGTGCCAGCAGCCAAGATGAAAGGACGCAGTATTTT
CDR3aa: CASSQDERTQYF

j_gene: TRBJ2-7
abundance: NA
d_gene: NA
v_gene: TRBV7-6
CDR3nt: TGTGCCAGCAGCCCGGGGAGGATTTACGAGCAGTACTTC
CDR3aa: CASSPGRIYEQYF

j_gene: TRBJ2-3
abundance: many
d_gene: NA
v_gene: TRBV12-3/TRBV12-4
CDR3nt: TGTGCCAGCACCCCATCCTCAGGGAGGGATACGCAGTATTTT
CDR3aa: CASTPSSGRDTQYF

j_gene: TRBJ2-1
abundance: many
d_gene: NA
v_gene: TRBV19
CDR3nt: TGTGCCAGTAGTAGGCTAGAGGACGATGAGCAGTTCTTC
CDR3aa: CASSRLEDDEQFF

j_gene: TRBJ1-1
abundance: few
d_gene: NA
v_gene: TRBV6-6
CDR3nt: TGTGCCAGCAGTGTTTGGGATGGGGGTGAAGCTTTCTTT
CDR3aa: CASSVWDGGEAFF

j_gene: TRBJ2-3
abundance: few
d_gene: TRBD1
v_gene: TRBV10-3
CDR3nt: TGTGCCACCAGAAGGGACAGGGATGCAGATACGCAGTATTTT
CDR3aa: CATRRDRDADTQYF

j_gene: TRBJ1-5
abundance: many
d_gene: NA
v_gene: TRBV7-2
CDR3nt: TGTGCCAGCAGCTTACGTCGCGGGGATCAGCCCCAGCATTTT
CDR3aa: CASSLRRGDQPQHF

j_gene: TRBJ1-5
abundance: NA
d_gene: NA
v_gene: TRBV23-1
CDR3nt: TGCGCCAGCAGTCAATCGGACGGAAATCAGCCCCAGCATTTT
CDR3aa: CASSQSDGNQPQHF

j_gene: TRBJ1-5
abundance: NA
d_gene: TRBD1
v_gene: TRBV27
CDR3nt: TGTGCCAGAAGTGCCCAGTTGGGGACAGGGGTGAATCAGCCCCAGCATTTT
CDR3aa: CARSAQLGTGVNQPQHF

j_gene: TRBJ2-1
abundance: many
d_gene: TRBD2
v_gene: TRBV7-8
CDR3nt: TGTGCCAGCAGCCTGTCGGGACTAGCGGGATATGAGCAGTTCTTC
CDR3aa: CASSLSGLAGYEQFF

j_gene: TRBJ2-3
abundance: many
d_gene: NA
v_gene: TRBV11-2
CDR3nt: TGTGCCAGCAGCTTAGTCAGGGGTACAGATACGCAGTATTTT
CDR3aa: CASSLVRGTDTQYF

j_gene: TRBJ1-5
abundance: few
d_gene: NA
v_gene: TRBV19
CDR3nt: TGTGCCAGTAGACCTCTTTTGGGTAACAATCAGCCCCAGCATTTT
CDR3aa: CASRPLLGNNQPQHF

j_gene: TRBJ2-1
abundance: NA
d_gene: NA
v_gene: TRBV7-6
CDR3nt: TGTGCCAGCAGCTTTGGGGGGGCTAAAAATGAGCAGTTCTTC
CDR3aa: CASSFGGAKNEQFF

j_gene: TRBJ1-4
abundance: few
d_gene: TRBD1
v_gene: TRBV2
CDR3nt: TGTGCCAGCAATCGGGCAGGGGGAGGTGAAAAACTGTTTTTT
CDR3aa: CASNRAGGGEKLFF

j_gene: TRBJ1-4
abundance: NA
d_gene: NA
v_gene: TRBV5-1
CDR3nt: TGCGCCAGCAGCTTGGGACCGACCGAAAAACTGTTTTTT
CDR3aa: CASSLGPTEKLFF

j_gene: TRBJ2-7
abundance: many
d_gene: NA
v_gene: TRBV7-2
CDR3nt: TGTGCCAGCAGCTTCGGACTGCGGGACGAGCAGTACTTC
CDR3aa: CASSFGLRDEQYF

j_gene: TRBJ2-3
abundance: few
d_gene: NA
v_gene: TRBV15
CDR3nt: TGTGCCACCAGCAGAGCTTCCTCATCTGTCACGCAGTATTTT
CDR3aa: CATSRASSSVTQYF

j_gene: TRBJ2-1
abundance: NA
d_gene: TRBD2
v_gene: TRBV30
CDR3nt: TGTGCCTGGACGACCCCCGGGAGGAGCTCCTACAATGAGCAGTTCTTC
CDR3aa: CAWTTPGRSSYNEQFF

j_gene: TRBJ1-1
abundance: few
d_gene: TRBD1
v_gene: TRBV19
CDR3nt: TGTGCCAGTACCCCAGGGGGCTCGAACACTGAAGCTTTCTTT
CDR3aa: CASTPGGSNTEAFF